The 21 T cell receptor beta chains given below trace back to one sample, sequenced in a study of cytomegalovirus exposure and HLA in healthy donors. With 60 Vbeta and 13 Jbeta primers, the PCR was carried out. Profiling relied on immunoSEQ multiplex PCR, and the TCRdb table lists in-frame clones only, not all of them. The table records about 120,000 clones, more than 60% of them present only once. Sample: PBMCs. All receptors derive from a man aged 18-30 years in good health and CMV-seronegative.

J is TRBJ2-2 and V is TRBV6-5; D is possibly TRBD1 (6 bases). CDR1 MNHEY and CDR2 SVGAGI come from the germline V gene. Trimming removed 6 bases from V and 4 bases from J, with 9 bases in between. The CDR3 contains 13 residues. In nucleotides, the CDR3 is TGTGCCAGCAGAGGCAGGGGCACCGGGGAGCTGTTTTTT. This codes for CASRGRGTGELFF.

This clone was seen a few times. The chain has TRBV19 and TRBJ2-1; possibly TRBD1 for D (6 bases). Germline V gives CDR1 LNHDA, CDR2 SQIVND (reference sequence). V was shortened by 5 bases and J by 2 bases, with 19 bases between the two germline ends. The CDR3 contains 17 residues. CDR3 residues: CASSPLDRPRTYNEQFF. CDR3 DNA sequence: TGTGCCAGTAGTCCCCTGGACAGACCACGAACCTACAATGAGCAGTTCTTC. The entire variable domain, with the rest obtained from reference TRBV19 and TRBJ2-1, is as follows: DGGITQSPKYLFRKEGQNVTLSCEQNLNHDAMYWYRQDPGQGLRLIYYSQIVNDFQKGDIAEGYSVSREKKESFPLTVTSAQKNPTAFYLCASSPLDRPRTYNEQFFGPGTRLTVL.

V is TRBV29-1 and J is TRBJ2-2; D possibly corresponds to TRBD2 (6 bases). CDR1 is SQVTM and CDR2 is ANQGSEA in the germline V gene. This CDR3 has 11 residues. Trimming left V 5 bases short and J 6 bases short, with 7 bases between. This CDR3 reads CSVSGAGELFF. DNA of the CDR3: TGCAGCGTTTCGGGGGCCGGGGAGCTGTTTTTT.

There are a few counts of this clone. The chain uses TRBV30 and TRBJ2-7, with a tentative D call TRBD2 (6 bases). Germline loops: CDR1 GTSNPN, CDR2 SVGIG (reference sequence). The germline V and J ends were trimmed by 1 base and 1 base, with 14 bases remaining between them. The CDR3 is 15 residues long. As DNA, the CDR3 is TGTGCCTGGAGTGCCGCCGGGACTTTATCCTACGAGCAGTACTTC. This gives the protein CAWSAAGTLSYEQYF.

The V call is TRBV27, the J call TRBJ1-2; TRBD1 matches at 11 bases. Trimming removed 1 base from V and 6 bases from J; junction bases left unmatched: 4. Germline CDR1 reads MNHEY; CDR2 reads SMNVEV (reference sequence). CDR3 length: 15 residues. The DNA of the CDR3 is TGTGCCAGCAGTTTATTAGGACAGGGGGCGCATGGCTACACCTTC. Protein product: CASSLLGQGAHGYTF.

V is TRBV27 and J is TRBJ1-2; TRBD1 is a possible D gene (5 bases). The CDR3 is 15 amino acids. V was trimmed by 4 bases and J by 0 bases, leaving 12 bases between them. Germline V gives CDR1 MNHEY, CDR2 SMNVEV (reference sequence). In DNA, the CDR3 is TGTGCCAGCAGTTCCGACAGACGCACTAACTATGGCTACACCTTC. It is translated as CASSSDRRTNYGYTF.

CDR3 sequence: CASSGTSGSYNEQFF. The CDR3 region has the DNA TGTGCCAGCAGTGGCACTAGCGGGTCATACAATGAGCAGTTCTTC. The V gene is TRBV27, the J gene TRBJ2-1; 9 nucleotides align to TRBD2. Germline V gene lookup returns CDR1 MNHEY and CDR2 SMNVEV (reference sequence). There are 15 residues in the CDR3. The ends lost 5 bases at V and 4 bases at J; junction bases unmatched: 6.

This rearrangement joins TRBV15 to TRBJ2-7, with a tentative D call TRBD2 (6 bases). CDR3 length: 14 amino acids. The ends were cut back, 0 bases at V and 4 bases at J, with 10 bases in the middle. Germline assignment: CDR1 LNHNV and CDR2 YYDKDF (reference sequence). The CDR3 protein is CATSREGTGYEQYF. The CDR3 DNA follows: TGTGCCACCAGCAGAGAGGGGACTGGTTACGAGCAGTACTTC. Together with reference TRBV15 and TRBJ2-7, the CDR3 gives the full variable domain: DAMVIQNPRYQVTQFGKPVTLSCSQTLNHNVMYWYQQKSSQAPKLLFHYYDKDFNNEADTPDNFQSRRPNTSFCFLDIRSPGLGDTAMYLCATSREGTGYEQYFGPGTRLTVT.

The J gene is TRBJ2-1, the V gene TRBV7-9; TRBD2 agrees at 10 bases. The CDR3 totals 15 residues. After removal of 5 bases from V and 3 bases from J, the junction contained 4 bases not matched to a gene. CDR1 SEHNR and CDR2 FQNEAQ come from the germline V gene (reference sequence). CDR3 sequence reads: CASSRSGGSYNEQFF. Written as DNA, the CDR3 is TGTGCCAGCAGCCGTAGCGGGGGGAGCTACAATGAGCAGTTCTTC.

The CDR3 reads CASTGSGWVYGYTF. CDR3 nucleotide sequence: TGTGCCAGCACTGGCTCCGGGTGGGTCTATGGCTACACCTTC. The rearrangement uses TRBV7-9 and TRBJ1-2; D gene uncertain. This CDR3 is 14 amino acids long. V gave up 7 bases and J gave up 4 bases, with 16 bases separating them. Germline CDR1 reads SEHNR; CDR2 reads FQNEAQ (reference sequence).

This clone was detected only a few times. This sequence joins TRBV6-5 and TRBJ1-5; no firm D call. The CDR3 totals 12 residues. Trimming stripped 5 bases from V and 7 bases from J, with 9 bases between. Germline values: CDR1 MNHEY, CDR2 SVGAGI. The CDR3 sequence is CASSSGGQPQHF. The CDR3 DNA reads as TGTGCCAGCAGTAGCGGTGGGCAGCCCCAGCATTTT.

V and J are TRBV7-3 and TRBJ1-3; 8 positions match TRBD1. Per germline, CDR1 SGHTA and CDR2 FQGTGA. V shed 3 bases and J 4 bases; nucleotides not matched to a gene: 2. The CDR3 length is 14 residues. This chain's CDR3 is CASSLGQAGNTIYF. DNA for the CDR3: TGTGCCAGCAGCTTGGGACAGGCCGGAAACACCATATATTTT.

The chain joins TRBV27 to TRBJ1-1, with D tentatively TRBD1 (5 bases). V shed 2 bases and J shed 0 bases, with 31 bases lying between them. Germline assignment: CDR1 MNHEY and CDR2 SMNVEV (reference sequence). The CDR3 is made up of 22 amino acids. CDR3 in amino acids: CASSLRIWEGINGRSLNTEAFF. The CDR3 nucleotides are TGTGCCAGCAGTTTAAGAATCTGGGAGGGGATCAACGGCCGATCGTTGAACACTGAAGCTTTCTTT.

This chain connects TRBV29-1 to TRBJ1-4; 8 nucleotides match TRBD1. This CDR3 contains 15 residues. Trimming took 4 bases from V and 1 from J; bases not matched to a gene: 5. Germline assignment: CDR1 SQVTM and CDR2 ANQGSEA. In DNA form, the CDR3 reads TGCAGCGTTGGACAGGGGAGTAGAACTAATGAAAAACTGTTTTTT. Translating gives CSVGQGSRTNEKLFF.

This chain links TRBV18 with TRBJ1-2; a possible D gene is TRBD1 (5 bases). The length of the CDR3 is 12 residues. Germline V gene sequence: CDR1 KGHSH, CDR2 LQKENI. V was trimmed by 8 bases and J by 5 bases, leaving 12 bases between them. CDR3 sequence: CASTNRGYGYTF. CDR3 in DNA: TGTGCCAGCACCAATAGGGGATATGGCTACACCTTC.

This rearrangement joins TRBV25-1 to TRBJ2-5; D is perhaps TRBD1 (6 bases). There are 13 residues in the CDR3. Germline V gene data show CDR1 as MGHDK and CDR2 as SYGVNS. V gave up 6 bases and J gave up 6 bases, with 14 bases separating them. The CDR3 bases are TGTGCCAGCAGCCCTACCGACAGGCAGACCCAGTACTTC. Protein sequence: CASSPTDRQTQYF.

The CDR3 nucleotides read TGTGCCAGCAGTTACCCACAGGGCGAGCAGTACTTC. Amino acids: CASSYPQGEQYF. The rearrangement links TRBV6-6 to TRBJ2-7, with a possible D match to TRBD1 (6 bases). CDR3 length equals 12 residues. CDR1 MNHNY and CDR2 SVGAGI come from the germline V gene (reference sequence). The V end lost 2 bases, the J end lost 6 bases, and 8 bases lay between the germline ends.

Only one count was recorded for this clone. V is TRBV11-3 and J is TRBJ2-7; 9 bases are shared with TRBD1. The ends lost 5 bases at V and 4 bases at J; junction bases unmatched: 3. Germline values: CDR1 SGHNT, CDR2 YENEEA. The CDR3 totals 13 residues. The CDR3 reads CASSPGQGYEQYF. DNA for the CDR3: TGTGCCAGCAGCCCGGGACAGGGTTACGAGCAGTACTTC.

The chain is built from TRBV7-3 and TRBJ2-2; D gene ambiguous. Between the trimmed V and J ends, which lost 5 bases and 7 bases, there was a span of 11 bases. The CDR3 runs 13 residues. Germline V gene data show CDR1 as SGHTA and CDR2 as FQGTGA. CDR3 protein: CASSPSRNGELFF. The CDR3 bases are TGTGCCAGCAGCCCCTCTCGTAACGGGGAGCTGTTTTTT.

This rearrangement joins TRBV7-3 to TRBJ1-1, with D possibly matching TRBD1 (5 bases). The CDR3 covers 15 residues. Per the germline V gene, CDR1 is SGHTA and CDR2 is FQGTGA. V gave up 0 bases and J gave up 7 bases, with 15 bases separating them. In nucleotides, the CDR3 is TGTGCCAGCAGCTTAACAATAGGGGTCCCCGATGAAGCTTTCTTT. This codes for CASSLTIGVPDEAFF.

V usage is TRBV28 and J usage is TRBJ1-1; TRBD1 agrees at 7 bases. Germline trimming cut 6 bases from V and 7 bases from J; bases unmatched to any gene: 14. In germline, CDR1 is MDHEN, CDR2 SYDVKM. This CDR3 region has 15 residues. This CDR3 reads CASSRPGTARGEAFF. CDR3 nucleotide sequence: TGTGCCAGCAGCCGACCGGGGACAGCCAGAGGTGAAGCTTTCTTT.